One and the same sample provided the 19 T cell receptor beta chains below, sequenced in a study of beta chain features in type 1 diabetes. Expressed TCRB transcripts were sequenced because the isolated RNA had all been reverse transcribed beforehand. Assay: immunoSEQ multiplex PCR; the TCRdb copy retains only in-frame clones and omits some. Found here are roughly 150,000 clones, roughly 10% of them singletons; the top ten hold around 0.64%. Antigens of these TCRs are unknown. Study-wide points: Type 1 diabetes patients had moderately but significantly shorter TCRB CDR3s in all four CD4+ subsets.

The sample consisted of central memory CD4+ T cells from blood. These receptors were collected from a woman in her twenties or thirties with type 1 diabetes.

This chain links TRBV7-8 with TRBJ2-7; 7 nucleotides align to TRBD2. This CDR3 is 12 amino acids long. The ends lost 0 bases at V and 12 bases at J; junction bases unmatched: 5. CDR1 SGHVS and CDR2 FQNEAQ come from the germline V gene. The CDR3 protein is CASSLARGMGYF. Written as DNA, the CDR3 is TGTGCCAGCAGCTTAGCGCGGGGGATGGGGTACTTC.

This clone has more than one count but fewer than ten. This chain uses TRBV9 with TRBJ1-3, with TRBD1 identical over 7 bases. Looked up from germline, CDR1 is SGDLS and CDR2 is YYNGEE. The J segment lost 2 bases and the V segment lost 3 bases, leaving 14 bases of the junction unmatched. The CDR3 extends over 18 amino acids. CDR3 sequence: CASSESSPTGAAGNTIYF. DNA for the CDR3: TGTGCCAGCAGCGAAAGTTCGCCCACAGGGGCGGCTGGAAACACCATATATTTT.

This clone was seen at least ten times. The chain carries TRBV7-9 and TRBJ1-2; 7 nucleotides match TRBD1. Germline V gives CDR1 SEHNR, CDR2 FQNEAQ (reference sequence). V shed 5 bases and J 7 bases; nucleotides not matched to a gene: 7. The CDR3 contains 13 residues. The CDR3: CASSGDSAAGYTF. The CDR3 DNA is TGTGCCAGCAGCGGGGACAGCGCGGCTGGCTACACCTTC.

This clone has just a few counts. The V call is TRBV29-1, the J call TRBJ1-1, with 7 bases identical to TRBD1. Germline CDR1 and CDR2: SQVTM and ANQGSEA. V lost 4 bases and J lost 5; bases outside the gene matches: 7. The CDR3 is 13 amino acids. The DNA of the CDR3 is TGCAGCGTTGTTTCAGGGGGTACTACTGAAGCTTTCTTT. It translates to CSVVSGGTTEAFF.

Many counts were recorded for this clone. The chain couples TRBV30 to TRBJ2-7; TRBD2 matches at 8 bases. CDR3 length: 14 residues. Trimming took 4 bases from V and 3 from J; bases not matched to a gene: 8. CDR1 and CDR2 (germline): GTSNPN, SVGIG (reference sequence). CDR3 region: CAWTPGAGGYEQYF. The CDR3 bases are TGTGCCTGGACCCCCGGCGCGGGAGGCTACGAGCAGTACTTC.

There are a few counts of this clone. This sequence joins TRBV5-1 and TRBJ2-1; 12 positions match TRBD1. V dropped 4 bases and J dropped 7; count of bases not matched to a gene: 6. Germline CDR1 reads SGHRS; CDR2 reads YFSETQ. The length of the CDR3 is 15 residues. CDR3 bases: TGCGCCAGCAGCGACCGGGACAGGGGGCTAAATGAGCAGTTCTTC. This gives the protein CASSDRDRGLNEQFF.

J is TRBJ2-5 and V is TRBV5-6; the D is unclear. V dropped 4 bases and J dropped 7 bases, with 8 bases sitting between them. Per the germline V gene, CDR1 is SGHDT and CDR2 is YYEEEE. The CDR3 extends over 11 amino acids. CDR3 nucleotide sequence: TGTGCCAGCAGCCTCGAAGCGACCCAGTACTTC. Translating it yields CASSLEATQYF.

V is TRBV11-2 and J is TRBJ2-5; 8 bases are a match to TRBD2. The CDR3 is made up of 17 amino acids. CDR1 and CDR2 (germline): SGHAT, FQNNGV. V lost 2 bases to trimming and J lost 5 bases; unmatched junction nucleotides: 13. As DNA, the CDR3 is TGTGCCAGCAGCTTACGTTTGATTAGCGGGATGGGTGAGACCCAGTACTTC. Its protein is CASSLRLISGMGETQYF. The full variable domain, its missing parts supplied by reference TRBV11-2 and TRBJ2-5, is EAGVAQSPRYKIIEKRQSVAFWCNPISGHATLYWYQQILGQGPKLLIQFQNNGVVDDSQLPKDRFSAERLKGVDSTLKIQPAKLEDSAVYLCASSLRLISGMGETQYFGPGTRLLVL.

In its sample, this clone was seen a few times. The CDR3 nucleotides read TGTGCCAGCAGCTCGGGCGGGGGGAAAAGGAATACGCAGTATTTT. It yields the protein CASSSGGGKRNTQYF. The chain links TRBV11-2 to TRBJ2-3, with 8 bases aligning to TRBD2. Per germline, CDR1 SGHAT and CDR2 FQNNGV. The CDR3 totals 15 residues. The V gene end was trimmed by 4 bases and the J gene end by 7 bases; junction bases not matched to a gene: 10.

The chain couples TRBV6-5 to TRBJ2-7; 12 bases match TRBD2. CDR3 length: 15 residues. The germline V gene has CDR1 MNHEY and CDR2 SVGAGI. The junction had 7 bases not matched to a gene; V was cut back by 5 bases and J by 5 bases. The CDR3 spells CASSRRTSGIDEQYF. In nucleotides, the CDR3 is TGTGCCAGCAGTCGCAGGACTAGCGGGATCGACGAGCAGTACTTC.

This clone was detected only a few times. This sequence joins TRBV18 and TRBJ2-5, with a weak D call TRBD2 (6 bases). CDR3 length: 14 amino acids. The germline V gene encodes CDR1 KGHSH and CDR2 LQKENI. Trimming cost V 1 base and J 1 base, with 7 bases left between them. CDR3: CASSPQGLQETQYF. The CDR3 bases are TGTGCCAGCTCACCACAGGGACTCCAAGAGACCCAGTACTTC.

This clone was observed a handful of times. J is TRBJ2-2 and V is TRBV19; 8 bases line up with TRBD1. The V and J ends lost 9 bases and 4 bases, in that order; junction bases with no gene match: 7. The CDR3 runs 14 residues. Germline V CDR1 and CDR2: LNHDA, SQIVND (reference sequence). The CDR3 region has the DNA TGTGCCAGCTTCAGGGGGCGAGGCACCGGGGAGCTGTTTTTT. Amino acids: CASFRGRGTGELFF.

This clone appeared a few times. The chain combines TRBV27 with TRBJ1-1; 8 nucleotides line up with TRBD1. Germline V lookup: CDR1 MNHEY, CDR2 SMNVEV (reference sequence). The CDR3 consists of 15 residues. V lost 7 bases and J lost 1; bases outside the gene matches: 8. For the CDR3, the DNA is TGTGCCAGCAAGGAGAAAGACAGGGGGAACACTGAAGCTTTCTTT. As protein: CASKEKDRGNTEAFF.

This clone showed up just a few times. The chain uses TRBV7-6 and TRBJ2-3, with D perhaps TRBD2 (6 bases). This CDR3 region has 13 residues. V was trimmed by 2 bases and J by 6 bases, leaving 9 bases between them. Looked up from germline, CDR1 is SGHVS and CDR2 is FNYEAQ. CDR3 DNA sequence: TGTGCCAGCAGCTTAATGGCGGGGGATACGCAGTATTTT. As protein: CASSLMAGDTQYF.

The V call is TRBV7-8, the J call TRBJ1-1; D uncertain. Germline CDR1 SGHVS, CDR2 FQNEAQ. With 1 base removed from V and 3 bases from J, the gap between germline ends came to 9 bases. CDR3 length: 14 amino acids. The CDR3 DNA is TGTGCCAGCAGCTTAGACAAGAGGGACACTGAAGCTTTCTTT. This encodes CASSLDKRDTEAFF.

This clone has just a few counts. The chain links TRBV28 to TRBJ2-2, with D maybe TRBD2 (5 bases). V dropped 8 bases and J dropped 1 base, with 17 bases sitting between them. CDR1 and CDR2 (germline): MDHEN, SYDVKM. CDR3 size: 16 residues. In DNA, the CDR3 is TGTGCCAGCTCTTCGGTGGCTAGCCTGAACACCGGGGAGCTGTTTTTT. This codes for CASSSVASLNTGELFF.

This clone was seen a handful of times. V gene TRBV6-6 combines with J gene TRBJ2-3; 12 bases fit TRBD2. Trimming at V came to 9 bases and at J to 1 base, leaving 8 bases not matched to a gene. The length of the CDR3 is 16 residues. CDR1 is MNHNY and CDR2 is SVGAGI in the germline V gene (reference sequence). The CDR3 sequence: CASSSGRAPGTDTQYF. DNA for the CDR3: TGTGCCAGTTCTAGCGGGAGGGCCCCTGGCACAGATACGCAGTATTTT.

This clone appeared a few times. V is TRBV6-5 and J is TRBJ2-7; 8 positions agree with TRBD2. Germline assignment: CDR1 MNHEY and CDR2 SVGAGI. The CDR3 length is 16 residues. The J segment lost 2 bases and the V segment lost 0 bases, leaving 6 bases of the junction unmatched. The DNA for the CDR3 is TGTGCCAGCAGTTACTCGGGGTTAGCGGGAACCTACGAGCAGTACTTC. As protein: CASSYSGLAGTYEQYF.

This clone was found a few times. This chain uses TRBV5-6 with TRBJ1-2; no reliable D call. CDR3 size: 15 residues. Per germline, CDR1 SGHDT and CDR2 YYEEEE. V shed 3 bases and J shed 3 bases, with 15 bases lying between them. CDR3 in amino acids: CASSSARQRDYGYTF. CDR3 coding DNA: TGTGCCAGCAGCTCGGCCCGGCAGAGGGACTATGGCTACACCTTC.